The 12 T cell receptor beta chains in this list originate from one sample, sequenced in a study of blood T cell repertoires in COVID-19. TCRdb's copy holds only in-frame clones and misses some; the assay was immunoSEQ multiplex PCR. The table lists some 310,000 clones, more than 75% of them singletons. Sequencing was done on a sample of peripheral blood. The source is a man aged 45-65 years with active or convalescent COVID-19.

This clone came up once. The CDR3 DNA reads TGTGCCAGCAGCCAAGCCCTCAGGTTAAACACTGAAGCTTTCTTT. It encodes CASSQALRLNTEAFF. The chain is built from TRBV3-1 (or the pseudogene TRBV3-2) and TRBJ1-1; D is unclear. The CDR3 is 15 amino acids. The V end lost 1 base, the J end lost 2 bases, and 11 bases lay between the germline ends. Germline CDR1 is LGHDT and CDR2 is YNNKEL (reference sequence).

Concerning this clone itself: Germline and junction disagree at one end, which may indicate a read error. The J gene is TRBJ2-1, the V gene TRBV6-1; TRBD1 or TRBD2 may be the D gene (5 bases each). The CDR3 consists of 15 residues. The germline CDR1 and CDR2 sequences are MNHNS and SASEGT. This chain's CDR3 is CASNEAGSSYNEQFF. In DNA, the CDR3 is TGTGCCAGCAATGAAGCAGGGAGCTCCTACAATGAGCAGTTCTTC.

The CDR3 is CAISLNTGDSEAFF. Written as DNA, the CDR3 is TGTGCCATCAGCCTGAATACAGGGGACTCTGAAGCTTTCTTT. This chain connects TRBV10-3 to TRBJ1-1; 7 positions agree with TRBD1. Looked up from germline, CDR1 is ENHRY and CDR2 is SYGVKD. The CDR3 extends over 14 amino acids. V shed 6 bases, J shed 6 bases, and the junction held 10 bases outside the gene matches.

The sample holds one count of this clone. This chain links TRBV6-5 with TRBJ2-7; tentatively, D is TRBD2 (5 bases). V was cut by 7 bases and J by 0 bases, with 13 bases left in between. Germline V lookup: CDR1 MNHEY, CDR2 SVGAGI. This CDR3 is built from 14 residues. CDR3 coding DNA: TGTGCCAGCACCGCACGACGGGACTCCTACGAGCAGTACTTC. This codes for CASTARRDSYEQYF.

This sequence joins TRBV28 and TRBJ2-1; no clear D gene. V lost 5 bases to trimming and J lost 6 bases, with 23 bases between them. The germline V gene has CDR1 MDHEN and CDR2 SYDVKM. This CDR3 is built from 17 residues. CDR3 in DNA: TGTGCCAGCAGTCCCCCCCTACTCGGGTTAGCCCTCAATGAGCAGTTCTTC. Its protein is CASSPPLLGLALNEQFF.

The chain is built from TRBV5-1 and TRBJ2-5; 7 bases match TRBD1. Per germline, CDR1 SGHRS and CDR2 YFSETQ. The length of the CDR3 is 15 residues. Germline trimming cut 4 bases from V and 5 bases from J; bases unmatched to any gene: 11. CDR3 sequence (DNA): TGCGCCAGCAGCGCCGGTCGAGGGGGCCCCGAGACCCAGTACTTC. Translating gives CASSAGRGGPETQYF.

V usage is TRBV14 and J usage is TRBJ2-7; 10 nucleotides agree with TRBD1. The CDR3 runs to 13 residues. Germline V CDR1 and CDR2: SGHDN, FVKESK. Unmatched junction bases numbered 4, after V lost 5 bases and J lost 6 bases. CDR3 region: CASSGTGEGEQYF. The CDR3 nucleotides are TGTGCCAGCAGCGGGACAGGGGAGGGCGAGCAGTACTTC. The full variable domain, with the rest looked up from reference TRBV14 and TRBJ2-7, is EAGVTQFPSHSVIEKGQTVTLRCDPISGHDNLYWYRRVMGKEIKFLLHFVKESKQDESGMPNNRFLAERTGGTYSTLKVQPAELEDSGVYFCASSGTGEGEQYFGPGTRLTVT.

The chain employs TRBV28 and TRBJ1-6, with TRBD1 matching 8 bases. The CDR3 is made up of 14 amino acids. The germline V gene has CDR1 MDHEN and CDR2 SYDVKM. After removal of 6 bases from V and 7 bases from J, the junction contained 5 bases not matched to a gene. DNA of the CDR3: TGTGCCAGCAGAGGACAGGGACCGAATTCACCCCTCCACTTT. Its translation is CASRGQGPNSPLHF.

V and J are TRBV24-1 and TRBJ2-2, with a possible D match to TRBD1 (5 bases). This CDR3 comprises 14 residues. V lost 6 bases and J lost 5, with 12 bases in between. CDR1 is KGHDR and CDR2 is SFDVKD in the germline V gene. The CDR3 here is CATSSAGQTGELFF. CDR3 sequence (DNA): TGTGCCACCAGTTCGGCAGGGCAAACCGGGGAGCTGTTTTTT.

The rearrangement uses TRBV9 and TRBJ2-1; 12 bases are a match to TRBD2. Germline assignment: CDR1 SGDLS and CDR2 YYNGEE. V lost 0 bases, J lost 3 bases, and 10 bases stayed unmatched. The CDR3 runs 19 residues. CDR3 sequence: CASSVVGLAGGSGYNEQFF. The CDR3 DNA sequence: TGTGCCAGCAGCGTAGTCGGCCTAGCGGGGGGGTCTGGCTACAATGAGCAGTTCTTC. The variable domain in full, with the rest retrieved from reference TRBV9 and TRBJ2-1, is DSGVTQTPKHLITATGQRVTLRCSPRSGDLSVYWYQQSLDQGLQFLIQYYNGEERAKGNILERFSAQQFPDLHSELNLSSLELGDSALYFCASSVVGLAGGSGYNEQFFGPGTRLTVL.

This chain links TRBV27 with TRBJ2-1, with D perhaps TRBD2 (5 bases). Per germline, CDR1 MNHEY and CDR2 SMNVEV (reference sequence). The V end was cut by 3 bases, the J end by 2 bases, with 14 bases between. The CDR3 is 16 amino acids. The CDR3 reads CASSLVGESPYNEQFF. CDR3 DNA sequence: TGTGCCAGCAGTTTGGTGGGAGAGAGCCCCTACAATGAGCAGTTCTTC.

CDR3 bases: TGTGCCAGTAGTCTCCGGGAGGCCACTGAAGCTTTCTTT. This translates into CASSLREATEAFF. V usage is TRBV19 and J usage is TRBJ1-1; D unclear. Deletions cut 5 bases from V and 4 bases from J, with 11 bases between. Germline CDR1 LNHDA, CDR2 SQIVND (reference sequence). This CDR3 is 13 amino acids long.